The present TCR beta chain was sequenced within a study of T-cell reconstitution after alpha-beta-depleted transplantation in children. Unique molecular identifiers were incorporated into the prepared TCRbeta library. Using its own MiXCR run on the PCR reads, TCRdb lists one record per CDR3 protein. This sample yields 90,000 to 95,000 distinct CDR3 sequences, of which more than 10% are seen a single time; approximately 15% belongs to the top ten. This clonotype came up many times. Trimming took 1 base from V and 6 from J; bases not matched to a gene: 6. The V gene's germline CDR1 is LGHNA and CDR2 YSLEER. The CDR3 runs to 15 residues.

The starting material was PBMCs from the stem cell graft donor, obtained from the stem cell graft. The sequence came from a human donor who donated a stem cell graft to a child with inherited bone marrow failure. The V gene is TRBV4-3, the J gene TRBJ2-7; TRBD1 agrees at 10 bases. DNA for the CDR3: TGCGCCAGCAGCCAAGCAACGGGACAGGGGAGCGAGCAGTACTTC. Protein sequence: CASSQATGQGSEQYF.